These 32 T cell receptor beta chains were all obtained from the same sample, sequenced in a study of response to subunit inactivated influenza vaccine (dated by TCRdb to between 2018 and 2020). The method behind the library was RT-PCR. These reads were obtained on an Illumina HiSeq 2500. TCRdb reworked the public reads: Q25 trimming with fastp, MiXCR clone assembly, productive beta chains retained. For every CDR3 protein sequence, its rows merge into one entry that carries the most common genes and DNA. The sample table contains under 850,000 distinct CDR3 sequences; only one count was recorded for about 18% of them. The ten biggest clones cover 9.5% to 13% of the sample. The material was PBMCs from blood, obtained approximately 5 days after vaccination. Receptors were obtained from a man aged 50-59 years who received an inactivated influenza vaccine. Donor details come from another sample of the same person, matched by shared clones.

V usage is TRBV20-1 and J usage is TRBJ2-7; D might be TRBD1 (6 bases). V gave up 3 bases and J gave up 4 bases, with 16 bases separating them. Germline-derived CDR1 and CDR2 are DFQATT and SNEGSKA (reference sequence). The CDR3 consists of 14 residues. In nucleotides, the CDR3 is TGCAGTGCTAGCCGGCCAGGGGTCGGTTACGAGCAGTACTTC. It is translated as CSASRPGVGYEQYF.

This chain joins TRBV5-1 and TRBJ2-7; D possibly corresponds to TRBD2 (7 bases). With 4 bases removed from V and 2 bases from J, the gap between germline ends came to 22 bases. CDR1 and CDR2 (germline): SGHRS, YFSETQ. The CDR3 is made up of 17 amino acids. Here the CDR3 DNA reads TGCGCCAGCAGCCCGCCAACCAGCGGGAACAGGGCCTACGAGCAGTACTTC. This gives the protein CASSPPTSGNRAYEQYF.

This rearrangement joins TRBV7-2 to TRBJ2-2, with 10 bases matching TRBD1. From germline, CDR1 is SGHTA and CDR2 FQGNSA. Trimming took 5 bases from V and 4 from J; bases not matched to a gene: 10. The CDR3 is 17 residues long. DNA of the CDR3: TGTGCCAGCAGCCCAGACGGGACAGGGGCTCGCACCGGGGAGCTGTTTTTT. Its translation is CASSPDGTGARTGELFF.

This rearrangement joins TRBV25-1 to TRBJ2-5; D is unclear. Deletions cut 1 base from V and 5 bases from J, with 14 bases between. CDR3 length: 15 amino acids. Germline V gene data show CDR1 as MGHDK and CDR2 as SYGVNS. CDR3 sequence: CASSELRFTEETQYF. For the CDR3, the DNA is TGTGCCAGCAGTGAATTGCGGTTCACGGAGGAGACCCAGTACTTC.

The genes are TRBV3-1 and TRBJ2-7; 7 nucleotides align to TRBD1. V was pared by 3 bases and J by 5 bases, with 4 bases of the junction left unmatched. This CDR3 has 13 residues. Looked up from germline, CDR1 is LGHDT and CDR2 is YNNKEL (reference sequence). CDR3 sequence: CASSQSTGDEQYF. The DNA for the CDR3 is TGTGCCAGCAGCCAGAGTACAGGGGACGAGCAGTACTTC.

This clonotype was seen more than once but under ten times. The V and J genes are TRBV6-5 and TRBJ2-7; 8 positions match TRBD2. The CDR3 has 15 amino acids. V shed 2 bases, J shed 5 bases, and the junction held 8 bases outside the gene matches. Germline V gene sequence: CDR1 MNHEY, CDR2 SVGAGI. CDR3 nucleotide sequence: TGTGCCAGCAGTTACCTATGGGGACTAGTCGACGAGCAGTACTTC. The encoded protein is CASSYLWGLVDEQYF.

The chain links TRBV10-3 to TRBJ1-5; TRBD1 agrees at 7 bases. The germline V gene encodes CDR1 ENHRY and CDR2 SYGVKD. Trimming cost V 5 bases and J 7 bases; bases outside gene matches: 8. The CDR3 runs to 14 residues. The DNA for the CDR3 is TGTGCCATCAGTTCCCAGGGGGAGATCCAGCCCCAGCATTTT. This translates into CAISSQGEIQPQHF.

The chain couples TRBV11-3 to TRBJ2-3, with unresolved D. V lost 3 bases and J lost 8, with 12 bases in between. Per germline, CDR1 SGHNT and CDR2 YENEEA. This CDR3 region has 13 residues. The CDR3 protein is CASSFISGATQYF. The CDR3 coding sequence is TGTGCCAGCAGCTTTATTTCCGGAGCTACGCAGTATTTT.

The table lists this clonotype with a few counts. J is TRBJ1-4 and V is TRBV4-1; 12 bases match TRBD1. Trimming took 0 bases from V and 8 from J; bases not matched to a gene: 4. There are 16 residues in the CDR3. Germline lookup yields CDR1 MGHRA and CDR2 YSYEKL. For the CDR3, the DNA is TGCGCCAGCAGCCAAGATTGGGGACAGGGGGCGGAAAAACTGTTTTTT. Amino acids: CASSQDWGQGAEKLFF.

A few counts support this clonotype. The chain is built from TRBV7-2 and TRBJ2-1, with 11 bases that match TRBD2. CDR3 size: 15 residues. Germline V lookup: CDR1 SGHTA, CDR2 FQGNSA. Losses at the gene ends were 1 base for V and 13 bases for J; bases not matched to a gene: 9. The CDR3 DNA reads TGTGCCAGCAGCTTAGAGGGGGTAGCGGGAGGGAGACAGTTCTTC. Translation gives CASSLEGVAGGRQFF.

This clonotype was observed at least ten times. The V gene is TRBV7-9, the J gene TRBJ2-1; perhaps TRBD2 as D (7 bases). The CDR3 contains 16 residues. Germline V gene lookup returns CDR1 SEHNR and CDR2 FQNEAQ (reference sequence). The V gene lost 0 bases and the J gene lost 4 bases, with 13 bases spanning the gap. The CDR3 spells CASSLALGGPYNEQFF. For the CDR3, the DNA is TGTGCCAGCAGCTTAGCGCTCGGGGGGCCTTACAATGAGCAGTTCTTC.

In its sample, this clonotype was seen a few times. CDR3 sequence: CASSPEGALSYGYTF. The CDR3 region has the DNA TGTGCCAGCAGCCCAGAGGGAGCCCTTTCCTATGGCTACACCTTC. This chain uses TRBV5-5 with TRBJ1-2; D is uncertain. The ends were cut back, 4 bases at V and 4 bases at J, with 17 bases in the middle. This CDR3 has 15 residues. Germline values: CDR1 SGHKS, CDR2 YYEKEE (reference sequence). Drawing the rest from reference TRBV5-5 and TRBJ1-2, the complete variable domain is DAGVTQSPTHLIKTRGQQVTLRCSPISGHKSVSWYQQVLGQGPQFIFQYYEKEERGRGNFPDRFSARQFPNYSSELNVNALLLGDSALYLCASSPEGALSYGYTFGSGTRLTVV.

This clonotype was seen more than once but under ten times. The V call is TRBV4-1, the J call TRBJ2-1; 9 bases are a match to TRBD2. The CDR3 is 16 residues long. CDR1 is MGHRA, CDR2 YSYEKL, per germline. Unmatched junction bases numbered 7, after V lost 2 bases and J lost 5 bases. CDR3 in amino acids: CASSQPLLAGNNEQFF. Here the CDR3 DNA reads TGCGCCAGCAGCCAACCCTTACTAGCGGGTAACAATGAGCAGTTCTTC.

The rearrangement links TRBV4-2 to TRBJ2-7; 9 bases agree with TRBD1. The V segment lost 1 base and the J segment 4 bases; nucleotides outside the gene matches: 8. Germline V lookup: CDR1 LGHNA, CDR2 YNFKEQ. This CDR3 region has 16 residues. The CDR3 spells CASSQAIGTGPYEQYF. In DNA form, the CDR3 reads TGTGCCAGCAGCCAAGCGATTGGGACAGGGCCGTACGAGCAGTACTTC.

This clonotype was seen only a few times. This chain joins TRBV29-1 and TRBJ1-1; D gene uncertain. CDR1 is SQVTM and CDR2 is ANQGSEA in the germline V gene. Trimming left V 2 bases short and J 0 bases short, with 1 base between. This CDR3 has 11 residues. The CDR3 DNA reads TGCAGCGTTGAATTGAACACTGAAGCTTTCTTT. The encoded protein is CSVELNTEAFF.

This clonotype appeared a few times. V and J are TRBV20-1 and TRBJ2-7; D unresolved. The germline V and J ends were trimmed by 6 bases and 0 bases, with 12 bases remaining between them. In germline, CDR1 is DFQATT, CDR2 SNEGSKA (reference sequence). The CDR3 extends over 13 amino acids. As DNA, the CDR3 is TGCAGTGCCCCGGGCCTGGGCTCCTACGAGCAGTACTTC. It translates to CSAPGLGSYEQYF.

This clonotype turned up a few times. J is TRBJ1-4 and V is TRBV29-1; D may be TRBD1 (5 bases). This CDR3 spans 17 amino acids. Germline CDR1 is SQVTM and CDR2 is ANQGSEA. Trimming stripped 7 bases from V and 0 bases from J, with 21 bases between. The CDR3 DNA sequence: TGCAGCGCCGAGGCAGGATGGGGGACCGCAACTAATGAAAAACTGTTTTTT. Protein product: CSAEAGWGTATNEKLFF. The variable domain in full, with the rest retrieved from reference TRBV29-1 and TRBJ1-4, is SAVISQKPSRDICQRGTSLTIQCQVDSQVTMMFWYRQQPGQSLTLIATANQGSEATYESGFVIDKFPISRPNLTFSTLTVSNMSPEDSSIYLCSAEAGWGTATNEKLFFGSGTQLSVL.

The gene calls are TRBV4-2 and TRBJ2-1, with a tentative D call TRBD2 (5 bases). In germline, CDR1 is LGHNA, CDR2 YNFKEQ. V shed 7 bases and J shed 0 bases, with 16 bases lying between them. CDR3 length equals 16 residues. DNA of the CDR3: TGTGCCAGCACTCCTTGGGCGGGTAGCTCCTACAATGAGCAGTTCTTC. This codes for CASTPWAGSSYNEQFF.

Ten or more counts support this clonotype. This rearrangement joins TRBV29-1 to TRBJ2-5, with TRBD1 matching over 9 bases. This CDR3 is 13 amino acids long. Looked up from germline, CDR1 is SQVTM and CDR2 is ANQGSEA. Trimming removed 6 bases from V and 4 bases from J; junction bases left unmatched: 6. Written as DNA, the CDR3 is TGCAGCGTAGGTACAGGGGGCGCAGAGACCCAGTACTTC. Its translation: CSVGTGGAETQYF.

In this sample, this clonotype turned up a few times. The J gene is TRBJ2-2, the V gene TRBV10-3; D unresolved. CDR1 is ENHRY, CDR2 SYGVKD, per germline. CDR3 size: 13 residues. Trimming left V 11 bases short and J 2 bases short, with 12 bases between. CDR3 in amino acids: CALGSTNTGELFF. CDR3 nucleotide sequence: TGTGCCCTCGGCAGTACCAACACCGGGGAGCTGTTTTTT.

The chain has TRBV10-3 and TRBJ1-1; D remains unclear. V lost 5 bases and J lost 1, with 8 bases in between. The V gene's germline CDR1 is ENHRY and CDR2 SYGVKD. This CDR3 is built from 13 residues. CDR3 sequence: CAISSRENTEAFF. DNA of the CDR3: TGTGCCATCAGTTCCCGGGAGAACACTGAAGCTTTCTTT.

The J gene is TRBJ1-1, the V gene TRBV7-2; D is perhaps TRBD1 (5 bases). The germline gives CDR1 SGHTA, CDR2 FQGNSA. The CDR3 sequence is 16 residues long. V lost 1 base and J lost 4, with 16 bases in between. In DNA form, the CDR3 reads TGTGCCAGCAGCTTAGTTGGGGGTTTGGGGGGCACTGAAGCTTTCTTT. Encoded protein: CASSLVGGLGGTEAFF. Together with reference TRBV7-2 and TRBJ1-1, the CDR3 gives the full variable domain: GAGVSQSPSNKVTEKGKDVELRCDPISGHTALYWYRQSLGQGLEFLIYFQGNSAPDKSGLPSDRFSAERTGGSVSTLTIQRTQQEDSAVYLCASSLVGGLGGTEAFFGQGTRLTVV.

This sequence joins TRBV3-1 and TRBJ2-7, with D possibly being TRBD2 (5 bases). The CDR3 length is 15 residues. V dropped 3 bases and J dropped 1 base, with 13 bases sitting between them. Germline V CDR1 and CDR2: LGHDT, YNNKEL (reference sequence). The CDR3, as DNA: TGTGCCAGCAGCCAGAGACCTCGGGGTTCCTACGAGCAGTACTTC. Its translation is CASSQRPRGSYEQYF.

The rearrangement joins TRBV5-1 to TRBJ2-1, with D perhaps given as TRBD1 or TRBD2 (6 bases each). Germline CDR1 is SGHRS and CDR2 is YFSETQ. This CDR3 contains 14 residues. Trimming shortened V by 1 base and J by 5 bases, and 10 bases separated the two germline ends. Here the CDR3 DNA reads TGCGCCAGCAGCTTGTGGGGGGACAACAATGAGCAGTTCTTC. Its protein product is CASSLWGDNNEQFF.

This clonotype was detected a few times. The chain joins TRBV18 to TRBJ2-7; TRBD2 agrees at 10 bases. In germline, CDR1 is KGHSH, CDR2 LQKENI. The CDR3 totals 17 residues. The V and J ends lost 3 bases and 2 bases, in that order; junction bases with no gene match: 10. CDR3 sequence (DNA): TGTGCCAGCTCACCTGCACCACTAGCGGGAATGGCCTACGAGCAGTACTTC. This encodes CASSPAPLAGMAYEQYF.

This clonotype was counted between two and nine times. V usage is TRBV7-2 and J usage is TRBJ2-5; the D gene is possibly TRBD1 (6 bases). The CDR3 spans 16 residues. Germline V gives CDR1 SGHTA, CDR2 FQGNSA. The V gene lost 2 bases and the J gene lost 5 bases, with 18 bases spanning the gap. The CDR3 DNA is TGTGCCAGCAGCTTACAAACAGGGACGGCGGCCGAGACCCAGTACTTC. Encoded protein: CASSLQTGTAAETQYF.

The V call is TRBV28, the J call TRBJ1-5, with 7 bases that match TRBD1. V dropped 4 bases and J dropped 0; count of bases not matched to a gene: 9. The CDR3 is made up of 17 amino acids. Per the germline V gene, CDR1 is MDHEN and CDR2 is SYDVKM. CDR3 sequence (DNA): TGTGCCAGCAGTTCACGGGGGGGACAGAGTAGCAATCAGCCCCAGCATTTT. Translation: CASSSRGGQSSNQPQHF.

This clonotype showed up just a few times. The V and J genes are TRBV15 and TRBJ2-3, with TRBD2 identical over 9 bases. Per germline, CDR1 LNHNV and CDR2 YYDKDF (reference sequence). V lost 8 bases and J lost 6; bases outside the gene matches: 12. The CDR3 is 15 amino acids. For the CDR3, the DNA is TGTGCCACCTCGAAACCAGCGGGGGGCCGGGATACGCAGTATTTT. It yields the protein CATSKPAGGRDTQYF.

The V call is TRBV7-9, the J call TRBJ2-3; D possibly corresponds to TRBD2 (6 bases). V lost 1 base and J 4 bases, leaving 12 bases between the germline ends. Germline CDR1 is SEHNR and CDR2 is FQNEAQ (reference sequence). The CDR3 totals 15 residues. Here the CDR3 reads CASSLVSGGSDTQYF. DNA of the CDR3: TGTGCCAGCAGCTTAGTATCCGGGGGATCAGATACGCAGTATTTT.

The CDR3 region is CSASPKPLREQYF. CDR3 coding DNA: TGCAGTGCTAGCCCGAAGCCCCTCCGCGAGCAGTACTTC. The chain uses TRBV20-1 and TRBJ2-7; D is uncertain. The CDR3 is 13 residues long. The V and J ends lost 3 bases and 6 bases respectively, with 15 bases between them. Germline V lookup: CDR1 DFQATT, CDR2 SNEGSKA (reference sequence).

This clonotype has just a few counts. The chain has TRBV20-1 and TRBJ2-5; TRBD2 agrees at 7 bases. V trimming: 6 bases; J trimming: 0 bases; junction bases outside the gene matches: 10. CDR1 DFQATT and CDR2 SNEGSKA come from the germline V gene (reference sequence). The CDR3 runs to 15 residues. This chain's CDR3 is CSARGSSGNQETQYF. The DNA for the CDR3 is TGCAGTGCACGGGGTTCTAGCGGAAACCAAGAGACCCAGTACTTC.

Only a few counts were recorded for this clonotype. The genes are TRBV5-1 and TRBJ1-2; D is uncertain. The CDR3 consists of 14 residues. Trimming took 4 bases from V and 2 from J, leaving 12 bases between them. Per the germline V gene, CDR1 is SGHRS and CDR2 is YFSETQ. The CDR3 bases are TGCGCCAGCAGCCATGGCTACAACAACTATGGCTACACCTTC. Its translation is CASSHGYNNYGYTF.